The rows below give T cell receptor beta chains drawn from one sample of a study of blood T cell repertoires in COVID-19. Profiling relied on immunoSEQ multiplex PCR, and the TCRdb table lists in-frame clones only, not all of them. The sample yields around 300,000 clones, approximately 91% seen once. Material for sequencing was peripheral blood. Receptor source: a man aged 50-59 years with acute or convalescent COVID-19. Each CDR3 is given with its conserved first and last residue. The D gene is left open where the match is weak. Clone size, where shown, is once, few, many, or a class for clones that have expanded.

TRBV2	-	TRBJ1-2	-	TGTGCCAGCAGTGTTGGCCCGCCGGGGGGCTACACCTTC	CASSVGPPGGYTF
TRBV5-1	-	TRBJ1-1	few	TGCGCCAGCAGCCCGAACGGTCATGAAGCTTTCTTT	CASSPNGHEAFF
TRBV7-9	TRBD1	TRBJ1-1	-	TGTGCCAGCAGCTTGGCCGGGACAGATGGCACTGAAGCTTTCTTT	CASSLAGTDGTEAFF
TRBV30	-	TRBJ1-1	-	TGTGCCTGGAGGCGCCCGAACCGGTACAGGGTAAGGGACACTGAAGCTTTCTTT	CAWRRPNRYRVRDTEAFF
TRBV18	-	TRBJ1-4	-	TGTGCCAGCTCACTTGCGGGCGGTCGCGGGGCCGAAAAACTGTTTTTT	CASSLAGGRGAEKLFF
TRBV19	TRBD1	TRBJ1-2	-	TGTGCCAGTAGTAGGGGACAGGGGGCCGGTGGCTACACCTTC	CASSRGQGAGGYTF
TRBV7-9	TRBD2	TRBJ2-1	-	TGTGCCAGCAGCTTAGGCCCTAGCGGGGGGACTTACAATGAGCAGTTCTTC	CASSLGPSGGTYNEQFF
TRBV11-2	-	TRBJ1-4	-	TGTGCCAGCAGGGTACAGGACAGCCGTAATGAAAAACTGTTTTTT	CASRVQDSRNEKLFF
TRBV19	TRBD1	TRBJ2-1	once	TGTGCCAGCTATTCCGGACAGGTGGTCGATGAGCAGTTCTTC	CASYSGQVVDEQFF
TRBV19	-	TRBJ1-4	-	TGTGCCAGTACCACGAGACAGCTAAATGAAAAACTGTTTTTT	CASTTRQLNEKLFF
TRBV13	-	TRBJ1-1	-	TGTGCCAGCGCCTCCAGGCCGAACACTGAAGCTTTCTTT	CASASRPNTEAFF
TRBV7-2	-	TRBJ1-6	-	TGTGCCAGCAGCTTATTTGAGGTAGTAAGGAATTCACCCCTCCACTTT	CASSLFEVVRNSPLHF
TRBV5-1	-	TRBJ2-3	-	TGCGCCACCTCGAGGCTCGGGGGAGATACGCAGTATTTT	CATSRLGGDTQYF
TRBV19	TRBD1	TRBJ2-7	-	TGTGCCAGTAGTTTTGGGACAGGGGCCTACGAGCAGTACTTC	CASSFGTGAYEQYF
TRBV5-1	-	TRBJ2-1	-	TGCGCCAGCAGCTCGGACTACCCCTCCTACAATGAGCAGTTCTTC	CASSSDYPSYNEQFF
TRBV19	-	TRBJ1-5	-	TGTGCCAGTATCCCCCGAGGACAGTATCAGCCCCAGCATTTT	CASIPRGQYQPQHF
TRBV7-8	-	TRBJ2-1	-	TGTGCCAGCAGCTTACAGCGGGCTTACAATGAGCAGTTCTTC	CASSLQRAYNEQFF
TRBV7-9	-	TRBJ1-1	-	TGTGCCAGCAGCTTCGAGGGAGGGGGGAACACTGAAGCTTTCTTT	CASSFEGGGNTEAFF
TRBV18	-	TRBJ2-1	-	TGTGCCAGCTCACCCACCAGGGGCGGTGAGCAGTTCTTC	CASSPTRGGEQFF
TRBV2	-	TRBJ2-7	-	TGTGCCAGCAGTGTAGGGGTAGTCTCCTACGAGCAGTACTTC	CASSVGVVSYEQYF
TRBV6-5	-	TRBJ1-4	-	TGTGCCAGCAGTTACGCGAGGGCAACTAATGAAAAACTGTTTTTT	CASSYARATNEKLFF
TRBV7-3	TRBD1	TRBJ2-2	-	TGTGCCAGCAGCTTCCCCGACAGGGGGCAGAACACCGGGGAGCTGTTTTTT	CASSFPDRGQNTGELFF
TRBV10-3	TRBD1	TRBJ1-1	-	TGTGCCATCAGCGGTAAACAGGGGAAGGTGGACACTGAAGCTTTCTTT	CAISGKQGKVDTEAFF
TRBV7-8	-	TRBJ2-3	-	TGTGCCAGCAGCTCGGAGGCCCGAAATACGCAGTATTTT	CASSSEARNTQYF
TRBV2	-	TRBJ2-7	-	TGTGCCAGCAGCCCCGCCTACGAGCAGTACTTC	CASSPAYEQYF
TRBV19	TRBD1	TRBJ1-5	-	TGTGCCAGTAGTTTGACAGGGGGCGAAGGGCAGCCCCAGCATTTT	CASSLTGGEGQPQHF
TRBV10-1	TRBD1	TRBJ2-2	-	TGCGCCAGCAGTGAGTCGAGGCAGGGGGCCGGGGAGCTGTTTTTT	CASSESRQGAGELFF
TRBV9	-	TRBJ2-1	-	TGTGCCAGCAGCGTAGGAAGGGGCTCCTACAATGAGCAGTTCTTC	CASSVGRGSYNEQFF
TRBV5-5	-	TRBJ2-2	-	TGTGCCAGCAGCTTGGCCAGAAACACCGGGGAGCTGTTTTTT	CASSLARNTGELFF
TRBV5-4	-	TRBJ2-7	-	TGTGCCAGCAGCCGAGGTGTACAGGGACCCACTCGAGAGCAGTACTTC	CASSRGVQGPTREQYF
TRBV6-5	-	TRBJ1-5	once	TGTGCCAGCAGACCCAAGGTACAGGGCAATCAGCCCCAGCATTTT	CASRPKVQGNQPQHF
TRBV12-5	-	TRBJ2-1	-	TGTGCTAGTGGTAGGAGGGGACAGTCCTTTGGGGTCGAGCAGTTCTTC	CASGRRGQSFGVEQFF
TRBV12-5	-	TRBJ1-1	-	TGTGCTACCCTGCAGGTTGAAGCTTTCTTT	CATLQVEAFF
TRBV2	TRBD1	TRBJ1-2	-	TGTGCCAGCAGTGGGGAGTCGACAGGGTTTGGCTACACCTTC	CASSGESTGFGYTF
TRBV4-2	-	TRBJ2-1	-	TGTGCCAGCAGCCAAGATCGCGACAATGAGCAGTTCTTC	CASSQDRDNEQFF
TRBV11-2	TRBD1	TRBJ1-2	-	TGTGCCAGCAGACCTGGGACAGGGGGTTACACCTTC	CASRPGTGGYTF
TRBV6-1	-	TRBJ2-1	-	TGTGCCAGCAGTCGCGCGGGGGCAGAGTACAATGAGCAGTTCTTC	CASSRAGAEYNEQFF
TRBV6-5	TRBD2	TRBJ2-7	-	TGTGCCAGCAGTTACTTAGCGGGGGGGCTTCACGAGCAGTACTTC	CASSYLAGGLHEQYF
TRBV5-1	-	TRBJ2-7	once	TGCGCCAGCAGCTTGGTGGTTACAATTTTGTCACCACCCCAAGACTACGAGCAGTACTTC	CASSLVVTILSPPQDYEQYF
TRBV5-1	-	TRBJ2-7	few	TGCGCCAGCAGCTTGGCTGGTGGCCGTCCCTCCTACGAGCAGTACTTC	CASSLAGGRPSYEQYF
TRBV24-1	-	TRBJ1-5	-	TGTGCCACCAGTGGTGGGGCCTGGCAGCCCCAGCATTTT	CATSGGAWQPQHF
TRBV27	-	TRBJ2-3	-	TGTGCCAGCACTGGACTACTTAGCACAGATACGCAGTATTTT	CASTGLLSTDTQYF
TRBV11-2	-	TRBJ2-2	-	TGTGCCAGCAGCCCACCCCCCGGGCTCGGGGGCGGGGAGCTGTTTTTT	CASSPPPGLGGGELFF
TRBV12-3/TRBV12-4	-	TRBJ1-3	-	TGTGCCAGCAGTTACTGGGGGGGCACCATATATTTT	CASSYWGGTIYF
TRBV7-9	TRBD1	TRBJ1-1	-	TGTGCCAGCAGCTTAGGAGAAGGGGACAGGGATGAAGCTTTCTTT	CASSLGEGDRDEAFF
TRBV6-5	-	TRBJ1-2	once	TGTGCCAGCAGTCCCCCCAAAGAGGGTGGCTACACCTTC	CASSPPKEGGYTF
TRBV15	-	TRBJ1-2	-	TGTGCCACCAGCAGAACCGGGACTAGTTATGGCTACACCTTC	CATSRTGTSYGYTF
TRBV11-1	-	TRBJ1-2	-	TGTGCCAGCAGCCCCGGGATTGTCTATGGCTACACCTTC	CASSPGIVYGYTF
TRBV19	-	TRBJ1-2	-	TGTGCCAGTAGTATAGGTGGGACTAGCTATGGCTACACCTTC	CASSIGGTSYGYTF
TRBV5-4	-	TRBJ2-2	-	TGTGCCAGCAGCTCGCCAAATGCCGACAGTTACACCGGGGAGCTGTTTTTT	CASSSPNADSYTGELFF
TRBV15	TRBD2	TRBJ2-3	-	TGTGCCACCAGCAGAGAACTAGCGGGGACAAATACGCAGTATTTT	CATSRELAGTNTQYF
TRBV7-9	TRBD2	TRBJ2-3	-	TGTGCCAGCAGCTCTCTAGCGGGGGGGCCGACAGATACGCAGTATTTT	CASSSLAGGPTDTQYF
TRBV30	-	TRBJ2-7	-	TGTGCCTGGACTCCCCGGGGGAGAACCTTTTACGAGCAGTACTTC	CAWTPRGRTFYEQYF
TRBV5-1	-	TRBJ1-1	-	TGCGCCAGCAGCTTGGACAGACCGAACACTGAAGCTTTCTTT	CASSLDRPNTEAFF
TRBV7-9	TRBD2	TRBJ2-2	-	TGTGCCAGCAGCTTAGTGATACTAGCGGGGGGTAACACCGGGGAGCTGTTTTTT	CASSLVILAGGNTGELFF
TRBV19	TRBD1	TRBJ1-4	-	TGTGCCAGTAGCTTCCCGGGACAGGGGGCTAATGAAAAACTGTTTTTT	CASSFPGQGANEKLFF
TRBV19	-	TRBJ1-2	-	TGTGCCAGTAGTATGGGATCAGGGTATGGCTACACCTTC	CASSMGSGYGYTF